A single sample gave rise to the 2 T cell receptor beta chains below, sequenced in a study of T-cell memory formation after mild COVID-19. TCRdb recomputed calls from the 5' RACE reads with MiXCR, one row per CDR3 protein. This sample has fewer than 50,000 distinct CDR3 sequences; approximately 7% occur once, and the top ten carry 0.79%. Sequenced material: PBMCs or a T cell subset sorted from them (not recorded which). The origin of the receptors is an adult who had mild COVID-19 (a few samples of this study predate the infection). Cell type and time point are not known.

This clonotype appeared a few times. The V call is TRBV4-1, the J call TRBJ1-2; 7 bases align to TRBD1. The CDR3 has 15 amino acids. V lost 3 bases and J lost 2; bases outside the gene matches: 6. Germline-derived CDR1 and CDR2 are MGHRA and YSYEKL. As DNA, the CDR3 is TGCGCCAGCAGCCAGGGACAGCGAGTAAACTATGGCTACACCTTC. This translates into CASSQGQRVNYGYTF.

In DNA form, the CDR3 reads TGCGCCACTTACGCGACAGGGCCGGACCAGCCCCAGCATTTT. It codes for CATYATGPDQPQHF. The gene calls are TRBV10-1 and TRBJ1-5, with TRBD1 identical over 7 bases. The CDR3 covers 14 residues. Trimming cost V 10 bases and J 7 bases; bases outside gene matches: 13. CDR1 WNHNN and CDR2 SYGVQD come from the germline V gene (reference sequence).